The T cell receptor beta chain under discussion was sequenced for a study of OX40 agonist ivuxolimab in advanced cancers. Looking at the study overall: Partial responses occurred in Three dose-escalation patients, one with hepatocellular carcinoma and two with cutaneous melanoma. Study-level findings and limits: Low normalized T-cell clonal expansion also characterized some of the nonresponders.

V was trimmed by 6 bases and J by 0 bases, leaving 9 bases between them. This CDR3 has 14 residues. Germline V lookup: CDR1 MDHEN, CDR2 SYDVKM. Some clones are missing from TCRdb's copy, which holds only in-frame ones; the method was immunoSEQ multiplex PCR. The sample lists fewer than 75,000 clones, approximately 93% occurring once. As regards this clone: Its antigen is undetermined.

The starting material was CD4+ or CD8+ T cells sorted from blood, obtained in a trial of the OX40 agonist ivuxolimab. The sequence came from an adult with an advanced solid tumor such as melanoma, head and neck, liver or kidney cancer. The chain couples TRBV28 to TRBJ1-3, with D tentatively TRBD1 (5 bases). The CDR3 loop reads CASSPTVSGNTIYF. The CDR3 nucleotides are TGTGCCAGCAGCCCGACAGTCTCTGGAAACACCATATATTTT.